These 7 T cell receptor beta chains were all obtained from the same sample, sequenced in a study of blood T cell repertoires in COVID-19. TCRdb's table, derived via immunoSEQ multiplex PCR, lists solely in-frame clones and lacks some. The sample holds 200,000 to 250,000 clones, nearly 90% seen once. Sequencing was carried out using peripheral blood. The receptors derive from a man between 18 and 35 years old with active or convalescent COVID-19.

The chain combines TRBV21-1 with TRBJ1-5; TRBD1, as called in the table, went unchecked against the DNA. TRBV21-1 is a pseudogene. The CDR3 length is 15 residues. CDR3 nucleotide sequence: TGTGCCAGCAGCAAAGGGACAAATAGCAATCAGCCCCAGCATTTT. Protein: CASSKGTNSNQPQHF.

The V call is TRBV5-1, the J call TRBJ2-5; tentative D call: TRBD1 (6 bases). Germline CDR1 SGHRS, CDR2 YFSETQ. The CDR3 contains 15 residues. Between the trimmed V and J ends, which lost 0 bases and 5 bases, there was a span of 14 bases. The CDR3 nucleotides read TGCGCCAGCAGCTTGGCGACAGGCCTAGGGGAGACCCAGTACTTC. This gives the protein CASSLATGLGETQYF. The variable domain in full, completed from reference TRBV5-1 and TRBJ2-5, reads KAGVTQTPRYLIKTRGQQVTLSCSPISGHRSVSWYQQTPGQGLQFLFEYFSETQRNKGNFPGRFSGRQFSNSRSEMNVSTLELGDSALYLCASSLATGLGETQYFGPGTRLLVL.

This sequence joins TRBV27 and TRBJ2-5; D might be TRBD1 (6 bases). The length of the CDR3 is 20 residues. V lost 1 base and J 2 bases, leaving 26 bases between the germline ends. In germline, CDR1 is MNHEY, CDR2 SMNVEV (reference sequence). Here the CDR3 reads CASSLWGWKVSKRGQETQYF. In DNA form, the CDR3 reads TGTGCCAGCAGTTTATGGGGTTGGAAGGTTTCAAAAAGGGGGCAAGAGACCCAGTACTTC.

In the case of this clone: Germline and junction disagree at one end, which may indicate a read error. The CDR3 spells CASNLAGGSGNTIYF. In DNA form, the CDR3 reads TGTGCCAGCAACTTAGCAGGGGGCTCTGGAAACACCATATATTTT. The chain carries TRBV7-2 and TRBJ1-3; 7 nucleotides agree with TRBD1. Per the germline V gene, CDR1 is SGHTA and CDR2 is FQGNSA. The CDR3 is 15 residues long.

This sequence joins TRBV14 and TRBJ2-5; D is uncertain. V lost 1 base and J 4 bases, leaving 13 bases between the germline ends. Germline CDR1 and CDR2: SGHDN and FVKESK. This CDR3 has 15 residues. The CDR3 DNA reads TGTGCCAGCAGCCAAGGGCTAGTAATGAGAGAGACCCAGTACTTC. As protein: CASSQGLVMRETQYF.

The chain's CDR3 is CATSRADRAAFF. For the CDR3, the DNA is TGTGCCACCAGCAGAGCCGACAGGGCAGCTTTCTTT. The chain has TRBV15 and TRBJ1-1; 7 bases map to TRBD1. This CDR3 spans 12 amino acids. CDR1 is LNHNV, CDR2 YYDKDF, per germline (reference sequence). V was clipped by 1 base and J by 10 bases; unmatched bases: 3.

The chain combines TRBV29-1 with TRBJ1-2, with D unresolved. This CDR3 region has 10 residues. Trimming took off 5 bases at V and 4 bases at J, with 5 bases between the two ends. Germline V gene sequence: CDR1 SQVTM, CDR2 ANQGSEA. The CDR3 region has the DNA TGCAGCGTTCACAGCTATGGCTACACCTTC. This sequence encodes CSVHSYGYTF. Full variable domain (outside the CDR3, taken from reference TRBV29-1 and TRBJ1-2): SAVISQKPSRDICQRGTSLTIQCQVDSQVTMMFWYRQQPGQSLTLIATANQGSEATYESGFVIDKFPISRPNLTFSTLTVSNMSPEDSSIYLCSVHSYGYTFGSGTRLTVV.